A selection of T cell receptor beta chains follows, all from one sample in a study of T cell responses to AZD1222 COVID-19 vaccine. Profiling relied on immunoSEQ multiplex PCR, and the TCRdb table lists in-frame clones only, not all of them. The data contain 95,000 to 150,000 clones, about 87% of them singletons. The source material was peripheral blood, sampled on day 0 of AZD1222 vaccination. Source of these receptors: an adult in good health. CDR3s include the opening cysteine and the closing phenylalanine or tryptophan. D genes are given only for firm matches. Clone size appears in some rows only: once, few, many, or a class for an expanded clone.

D	size	J	V	CDR3	DNA
NA	NA	TRBJ2-1	TRBV6-1	CASSESPAEYNEQFF	TGTGCCAGCAGTGAGTCTCCGGCAGAATACAATGAGCAGTTCTTC
NA	NA	TRBJ1-1	TRBV4-1	CASSQGQLNTEAFF	TGCGCCAGCAGCCAAGGACAGTTGAACACTGAAGCTTTCTTT
NA	NA	TRBJ2-5	TRBV4-1	CASSQAIQGDQETQYF	TGCGCCAGCAGCCAAGCCATACAGGGAGACCAAGAGACCCAGTACTTC
NA	NA	TRBJ2-3	TRBV6-5	CASSYKESTDTQYF	TGTGCCAGCAGTTACAAGGAGAGCACAGATACGCAGTATTTT
NA	once	TRBJ1-1	TRBV29-1	CSVEEVLNTEAFF	TGCAGCGTTGAGGAGGTTCTGAACACTGAAGCTTTCTTT
TRBD2	few	TRBJ2-1	TRBV10-3	CAIRYSGIYNEQFF	TGTGCCATCAGGTACAGCGGGATCTACAATGAGCAGTTCTTC
NA	NA	TRBJ1-2	TRBV7-2	CASSPRGQYYGYTF	TGTGCCAGCAGCCCCCGTGGACAGTACTATGGCTACACCTTC
NA	NA	TRBJ1-4	TRBV7-9	CASSSTGGSEKLFF	TGTGCCAGCAGCTCGACAGGTGGTAGTGAAAAACTGTTTTTT
TRBD2	NA	TRBJ2-2	TRBV19	CASKSGRAGTGELFF	TGTGCCAGTAAAAGCGGGAGGGCCGGGACCGGGGAGCTGTTTTTT
NA	NA	TRBJ1-6	TRBV19	CASRGRGQSPLHF	TGTGCCAGTAGGGGCAGGGGACAATCACCCCTCCACTTT
TRBD1	NA	TRBJ1-2	TRBV7-9	CASSGTDLGYTF	TGTGCCAGCAGCGGGACAGATTTGGGCTACACCTTC
NA	NA	TRBJ1-5	TRBV12-3/TRBV12-4	CASRVGSNQPQHF	TGTGCCAGCAGAGTGGGTAGCAATCAGCCCCAGCATTTT
NA	NA	TRBJ2-2	TRBV2	CATSQTDANTGELFF	TGTGCCACTTCCCAGACCGACGCGAACACCGGGGAGCTGTTTTTT
NA	once	TRBJ1-5	TRBV19	CASSTIGRVNQPQHF	TGTGCCAGTAGCACTATTGGGAGGGTTAATCAGCCCCAGCATTTT
TRBD1	once	TRBJ1-3	TRBV5-1	CASSPGTGGGNTIYF	TGCGCCAGCAGCCCCGGGACAGGGGGAGGAAACACCATATATTTT
NA	NA	TRBJ2-7	TRBV27	CASSSPERISLYF	TGTGCCAGCAGTTCCCCGGAGCGTATTAGTCTGTACTTC
NA	NA	TRBJ2-1	TRBV11-2	CASSPRTITSYNEQFF	TGTGCCAGCAGCCCCCGGACGATTACCTCCTACAATGAGCAGTTCTTC
NA	NA	TRBJ2-6	TRBV3-1/TRBV3-2	CASSQGAGANVLTF	TGTGCCAGCAGCCAAGGGGCTGGGGCCAACGTCCTGACTTTC
TRBD1	NA	TRBJ1-5	TRBV2	CACSGTAIGPQHF	TGTGCCTGCTCCGGGACAGCCATAGGGCCCCAGCATTTT
TRBD2	NA	TRBJ2-1	TRBV19	CASSIRPSGGAVYNEQFF	TGTGCCAGTAGTATAAGGCCTAGCGGGGGGGCCGTATACAATGAGCAGTTCTTC
TRBD2	once	TRBJ2-7	TRBV28	CASSARTSGTQYEQYF	TGTGCCAGCAGTGCTCGGACTAGCGGGACCCAGTACGAGCAGTACTTC
NA	NA	TRBJ1-1	TRBV12-3/TRBV12-4	CASSPGPGEAFF	TGTGCCAGCAGCCCCGGACCGGGTGAAGCTTTCTTT
NA	NA	TRBJ1-4	TRBV18	CASSPFKGSEKLFF	TGTGCCAGCTCACCCTTTAAAGGGAGTGAAAAACTGTTTTTT
NA	NA	TRBJ2-1	TRBV15	CATSRTPTGDPRLGNEQFF	TGTGCCACCAGCAGGACACCGACGGGGGACCCACGGCTTGGCAATGAGCAGTTCTTC
NA	NA	TRBJ1-6	TRBV11-1	CASRGGEIHF	TGTGCCAGCAGGGGAGGAGAGATCCACTTT
NA	NA	TRBJ1-2	TRBV2	CASSAWGADGYTF	TGTGCCAGCAGCGCATGGGGGGCGGATGGCTACACCTTC
NA	few	TRBJ2-7	TRBV11-2	CASSPGRSSSYEQYF	TGTGCCAGCAGCCCGGGACGGTCGAGCTCCTACGAGCAGTACTTC
TRBD1	NA	TRBJ2-2	TRBV11-3	CASSLPGQGVGTGELFF	TGTGCCAGCAGCTTACCCGGACAGGGCGTTGGCACCGGGGAGCTGTTTTTT
NA	NA	TRBJ1-3	TRBV5-1	CASSLGSEGNTIYF	TGCGCCAGCAGCTTGGGGAGTGAGGGGAACACCATATATTTT
NA	NA	TRBJ2-5	TRBV5-1	CASRGGQQVETQYF	TGCGCCAGCAGGGGAGGACAGCAGGTAGAGACCCAGTACTTC
TRBD2	NA	TRBJ2-7	TRBV24-1	CATSDPSGRAHEQYF	TGTGCCACCAGTGATCCCAGCGGGAGGGCCCACGAGCAGTACTTC
TRBD1	NA	TRBJ2-2	TRBV11-3	CASSLETGGTGELFF	TGTGCCAGCAGCTTAGAGACAGGGGGCACCGGGGAGCTGTTTTTT
NA	once	TRBJ2-7	TRBV5-1	CASSYLQDEQYF	TGCGCCAGCAGCTATTTGCAGGATGAGCAGTACTTC
TRBD1	NA	TRBJ1-1	TRBV5-1	CASTRTGGNTEAFF	TGCGCCAGCACCCGGACAGGGGGGAACACTGAAGCTTTCTTT
TRBD2	NA	TRBJ2-1	TRBV2	CASRDVAGGSYNEQFF	TGTGCCAGCAGGGACGTAGCGGGAGGGTCCTACAATGAGCAGTTCTTC
TRBD1	NA	TRBJ1-4	TRBV6-2/TRBV6-3	CASSYSRPFGTAEKLFF	TGTGCCAGCAGTTACTCGAGACCGTTCGGGACAGCCGAAAAACTGTTTTTT
NA	few	TRBJ1-2	TRBV30	CAWAPLRANYGYTF	TGTGCCTGGGCACCTCTTAGGGCTAACTATGGCTACACCTTC
NA	NA	TRBJ1-2	TRBV28	CASTGTNYGYTF	TGTGCCAGTACAGGTACTAACTATGGCTACACCTTC
NA	once	TRBJ1-1	TRBV11-2	CASSLSTEGNEAFF	TGTGCCAGCAGCTTATCGACAGAGGGTAATGAAGCTTTCTTT
NA	NA	TRBJ2-2	TRBV9	CASSVGGTGELFF	TGTGCCAGCAGCGTCGGGGGCACCGGGGAGCTGTTTTTT
TRBD1	once	TRBJ1-6	TRBV6-2/TRBV6-3	CASSYGQVSSSLHF	TGTGCCAGCAGTTACGGACAGGTCAGTTCTTCCCTCCACTTT
NA	NA	TRBJ2-2	TRBV3-1/TRBV3-2	CASSRRGGELFF	TGTGCCAGCAGCCGACGAGGGGGGGAGCTGTTTTTT
NA	NA	TRBJ2-7	TRBV5-8	CASRPDSYEQYF	TGTGCCAGCAGGCCTGACAGCTACGAGCAGTACTTC
NA	NA	TRBJ1-2	TRBV6-1	CASREGTSQPYGYTF	TGTGCCAGCAGAGAAGGGACCTCCCAACCCTATGGCTACACCTTC
NA	NA	TRBJ2-7	TRBV12-5	CASCRGYEQYF	TGTGCTAGTTGCAGGGGCTACGAGCAGTACTTC
TRBD2	NA	TRBJ2-1	TRBV12-3/TRBV12-4	CASSRSGVNEQFF	TGTGCCAGCAGCCGGAGCGGGGTCAATGAGCAGTTCTTC